This T cell receptor beta chain emerged from a study of blood T cell repertoires in COVID-19. Study members were between about 18 and 95 years old and lived in around 24 US regions. Donors were grouped by their self-reported clinical history. All exposed participants met a person with COVID-19 within 2 weeks before entering the study. There are 18 residues in the CDR3. The V segment lost 0 bases and the J segment 3 bases; nucleotides outside the gene matches: 10. Germline V gives CDR1 GTSNPN, CDR2 SVGIG (reference sequence). TCRdb keeps only in-frame clones here, not all; method: immunoSEQ multiplex PCR. Of some 400,000 clones detected, roughly 90% appear once; the ten largest clones hold 0.8% to 0.9%.

The sample taken for sequencing was PBMCs or T cells enriched from blood (not recorded which). The chain carries TRBV30 and TRBJ2-2, with 10 bases matching TRBD2. This clonotype was sampled from a woman between 40 and 50 years old who had been exposed to COVID-19. Here the CDR3 DNA reads TGTGCCTGGAGTGTACGGAATAGCGGGGGGATCCACACCGGGGAGCTGTTTTTT. Amino acids: CAWSVRNSGGIHTGELFF. The full variable domain, its missing parts supplied by reference TRBV30 and TRBJ2-2, is SQTIHQWPATLVQPVGSPLSLECTVEGTSNPNLYWYRQAAGRGLQLLFYSVGIGQISSEVPQNLSASRPQDRQFILSSKKLLLSDSGFYLCAWSVRNSGGIHTGELFFGEGSRLTVL.